Below are 16 T cell receptor beta chains sequenced from a single sample in a study of Tregs in tolerant kidney transplant recipients. Their specific antigens are unknown. Assay: immunoSEQ multiplex PCR; the TCRdb copy retains only in-frame clones and omits some. The sample has fewer than 40,000 clones; approximately 80% are singletons. Sequenced sample: Tregs from blood cultured with allogeneic cells. These receptors were taken from a human donor in good health.

This chain connects TRBV11-2 to TRBJ2-3; 10 nucleotides agree with TRBD2. The junction had 4 bases not matched to a gene; V was cut back by 4 bases and J by 0 bases. The CDR3 consists of 16 residues. The germline V gene has CDR1 SGHAT and CDR2 FQNNGV. CDR3 loop: CASSSSGSSSTDTQYF. CDR3 coding DNA: TGTGCCAGCAGCTCTAGCGGGAGCTCTAGCACAGATACGCAGTATTTT. Combining the CDR3 with reference TRBV11-2 and TRBJ2-3 gives the whole variable domain EAGVAQSPRYKIIEKRQSVAFWCNPISGHATLYWYQQILGQGPKLLIQFQNNGVVDDSQLPKDRFSAERLKGVDSTLKIQPAKLEDSAVYLCASSSSGSSSTDTQYFGPGTRLTVL.

The V gene is TRBV10-3, the J gene TRBJ1-6; D is possibly TRBD1 (5 bases). Trimming stripped 5 bases from V and 10 bases from J, with 9 bases between. Per the germline V gene, CDR1 is ENHRY and CDR2 is SYGVKD. The CDR3 is made up of 12 amino acids. The CDR3 coding sequence is TGTGCCATCAGTCCAGGGTCATCACCCCTCCACTTT. As protein: CAISPGSSPLHF.

This rearrangement joins TRBV30 to TRBJ1-5, with TRBD1 matching over 7 bases. This CDR3 has 14 amino acids. Germline assignment: CDR1 GTSNPN and CDR2 SVGIG (reference sequence). With 6 bases clipped from V and 4 bases from J, the junction kept 9 bases outside the gene matches. DNA of the CDR3: TGTGCCTGTGGGGTCAGGGGGGGGAATCAGCCCCAGCATTTT. Translation gives CACGVRGGNQPQHF.

This clone showed up just once. The chain links TRBV5-5 to TRBJ2-5; no definite D call. The V end lost 0 bases, the J end lost 7 bases, and 7 bases lay between the germline ends. Germline CDR1 and CDR2: SGHKS and YYEKEE (reference sequence). The CDR3 runs 12 residues. CDR3 region: CASSLGTGTQYF. The CDR3 bases are TGTGCCAGCAGCTTGGGGACCGGGACCCAGTACTTC. Full variable domain (remainder filled in from reference TRBV5-5 and TRBJ2-5): DAGVTQSPTHLIKTRGQQVTLRCSPISGHKSVSWYQQVLGQGPQFIFQYYEKEERGRGNFPDRFSARQFPNYSSELNVNALLLGDSALYLCASSLGTGTQYFGPGTRLLVL.

This chain uses TRBV7-9 with TRBJ2-1, with D maybe TRBD2 (6 bases). The germline gives CDR1 SEHNR, CDR2 FQNEAQ (reference sequence). The V and J ends lost 2 bases and 9 bases respectively, with 14 bases between them. The CDR3 length is 14 residues. The chain's CDR3 is CASSLNFRESEQFF. In nucleotides, the CDR3 is TGTGCCAGCAGCTTAAATTTCCGGGAGAGTGAGCAGTTCTTC.

This chain connects TRBV10-3 to TRBJ2-7, with 9 positions matching TRBD1. CDR3 length: 14 amino acids. Germline-derived CDR1 and CDR2 are ENHRY and SYGVKD. Trimming at V came to 10 bases and at J to 7 bases, leaving 14 bases not matched to a gene. CDR3 sequence (DNA): TGTGCCACCCGGGAATACAGGGGGCACGATGAGCAGTACTTC. It translates to CATREYRGHDEQYF.

This chain joins TRBV27 and TRBJ2-3; 7 bases fit TRBD2. The ends lost 3 bases at V and 10 bases at J; junction bases unmatched: 4. CDR3 length: 12 residues. Per germline, CDR1 MNHEY and CDR2 SMNVEV (reference sequence). CDR3 protein: CASSFGRGSQYF. The DNA of the CDR3 is TGTGCCAGCAGTTTTGGGAGGGGTTCGCAGTATTTT.

The chain employs TRBV18 and TRBJ2-3, with D tentatively TRBD2 (6 bases). The CDR3 totals 16 residues. V lost 3 bases and J lost 2, with 15 bases in between. Germline CDR1 is KGHSH and CDR2 is LQKENI. CDR3 sequence reads: CASSPRGRGDTDTQYF. DNA for the CDR3: TGTGCCAGCTCACCGCGGGGCCGGGGAGACACAGATACGCAGTATTTT.

The V gene is TRBV28, the J gene TRBJ1-2, with D maybe TRBD1 (5 bases). The CDR3 sequence is 16 residues long. Germline lookup yields CDR1 MDHEN and CDR2 SYDVKM. Trimming took 5 bases from V and 7 from J, leaving 23 bases between them. The CDR3 region is CASSAPLGGRMVGYTF. DNA for the CDR3: TGTGCCAGCAGTGCTCCTTTGGGGGGAAGAATGGTTGGCTACACCTTC.

The chain is built from TRBV28 and TRBJ1-2; possibly TRBD1 for D (5 bases). The ends were cut back, 4 bases at V and 2 bases at J, with 11 bases in the middle. Germline CDR1 is MDHEN and CDR2 is SYDVKM. This CDR3 is built from 14 residues. CDR3 sequence (DNA): TGTGCCAGCAGTTCCCCGGGACCGAACTATGGCTACACCTTC. This codes for CASSSPGPNYGYTF.

The chain joins TRBV15 to TRBJ1-4, with a weak D call TRBD1 (5 bases). Germline CDR1 reads LNHNV; CDR2 reads YYDKDF (reference sequence). CDR3 length: 16 amino acids. V gave up 3 bases and J gave up 1 base, with 12 bases separating them. The CDR3 DNA reads TGTGCCACCAGCAGCCCCCTCGGGGGAACTAATGAAAAACTGTTTTTT. Amino acids: CATSSPLGGTNEKLFF.

The rearrangement joins TRBV21-1 to TRBJ2-1; the table's D call of TRBD2 was not tested on the DNA. TRBV21-1 is a pseudogene segment. The CDR3 runs 20 residues. The CDR3 is CASSTGQRAGAAISYNEQFF. As DNA, the CDR3 is TGTGCCAGCAGCACAGGACAAAGGGCGGGGGCAGCAATCTCCTACAATGAGCAGTTCTTC.

The chain couples TRBV2 to TRBJ2-7, with TRBD2 matching 14 bases. With 6 bases clipped from V and 9 bases from J, the junction kept 7 bases outside the gene matches. Germline V gives CDR1 SNHLY, CDR2 FYNNEI. This CDR3 has 14 amino acids. CDR3 protein: CASSARLAGGWQYF. The CDR3 DNA reads TGTGCCAGCAGCGCAAGACTAGCGGGGGGGTGGCAGTACTTC.

The chain couples TRBV7-9 to TRBJ1-4; TRBD1 is a possible D gene (5 bases). Germline V gene lookup returns CDR1 SEHNR and CDR2 FQNEAQ (reference sequence). This CDR3 is 15 amino acids long. Between the trimmed V and J ends, which lost 1 base and 8 bases, there was a span of 14 bases. The CDR3 DNA reads as TGTGCCAGCAGCTTAGACGGGGGACTTGGGGAAAAACTGTTTTTT. Translation gives CASSLDGGLGEKLFF.

The chain is built from TRBV19 and TRBJ1-2, with D possibly being TRBD1 (6 bases). The CDR3 runs to 13 residues. Trimming pared 6 bases from V and 7 bases from J, leaving 15 bases between. CDR1 is LNHDA and CDR2 is SQIVND in the germline V gene (reference sequence). Here the CDR3 DNA reads TGTGCCAGTAGAAAGGGCCCAGGGGTTGGCTACACCTTC. Encoded protein: CASRKGPGVGYTF.

V usage is TRBV6-6 and J usage is TRBJ1-6; D is unresolved. In germline, CDR1 is MNHNY, CDR2 SVGAGI (reference sequence). This CDR3 has 15 amino acids. V was cut by 2 bases and J by 3 bases, with 8 bases left in between. The CDR3 is CASSYAGGYNSPLHF. As DNA, the CDR3 is TGTGCCAGCAGTTACGCAGGCGGCTATAATTCACCCCTCCACTTT.